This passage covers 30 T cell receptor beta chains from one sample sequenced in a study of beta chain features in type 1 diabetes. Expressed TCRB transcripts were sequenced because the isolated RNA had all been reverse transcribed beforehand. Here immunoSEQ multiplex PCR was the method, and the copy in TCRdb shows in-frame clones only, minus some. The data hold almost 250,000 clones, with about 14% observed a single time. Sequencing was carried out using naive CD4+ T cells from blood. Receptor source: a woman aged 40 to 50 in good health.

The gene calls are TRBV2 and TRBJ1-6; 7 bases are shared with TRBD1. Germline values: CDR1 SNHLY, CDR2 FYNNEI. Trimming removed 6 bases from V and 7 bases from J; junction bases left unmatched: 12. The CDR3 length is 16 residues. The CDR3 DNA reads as TGTGCCAGCAGGGACGATGAGACAGGGTGGAATTCACCCCTCCACTTT. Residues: CASRDDETGWNSPLHF.

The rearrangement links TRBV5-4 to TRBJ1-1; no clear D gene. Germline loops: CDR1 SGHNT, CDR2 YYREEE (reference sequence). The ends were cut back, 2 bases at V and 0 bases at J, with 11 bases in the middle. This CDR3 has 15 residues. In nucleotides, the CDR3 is TGTGCCAGCAGCTTAGCGCAAGGTCTGAACACTGAAGCTTTCTTT. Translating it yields CASSLAQGLNTEAFF.

CDR3 bases: TGTGCCAGCAGCCAAGGGCGGGGGGGCTCCTACGAGCAGTACTTC. Protein: CASSQGRGGSYEQYF. The chain recombines TRBV4-2 with TRBJ2-7, with 9 bases that match TRBD2. Germline trimming cut 1 base from V and 0 bases from J; bases unmatched to any gene: 1. CDR1 is LGHNA and CDR2 is YNFKEQ in the germline V gene. The CDR3 runs 15 residues.

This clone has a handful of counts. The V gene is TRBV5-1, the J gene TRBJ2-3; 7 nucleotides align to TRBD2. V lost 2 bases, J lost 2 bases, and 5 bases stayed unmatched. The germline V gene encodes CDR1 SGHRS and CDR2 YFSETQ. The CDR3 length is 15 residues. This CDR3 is CASSLPAGDTDTQYF. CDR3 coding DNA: TGCGCCAGCAGCTTACCGGCGGGGGACACAGATACGCAGTATTTT. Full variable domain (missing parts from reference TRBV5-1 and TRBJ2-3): KAGVTQTPRYLIKTRGQQVTLSCSPISGHRSVSWYQQTPGQGLQFLFEYFSETQRNKGNFPGRFSGRQFSNSRSEMNVSTLELGDSALYLCASSLPAGDTDTQYFGPGTRLTVL.

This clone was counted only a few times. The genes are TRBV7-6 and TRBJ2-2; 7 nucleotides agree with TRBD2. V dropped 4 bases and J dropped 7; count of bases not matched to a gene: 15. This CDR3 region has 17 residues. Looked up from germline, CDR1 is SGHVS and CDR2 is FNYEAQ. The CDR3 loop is CASSSWGGSSPFGELFF. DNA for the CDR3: TGTGCCAGCAGCTCATGGGGCGGGAGTTCACCGTTCGGGGAGCTGTTTTTT.

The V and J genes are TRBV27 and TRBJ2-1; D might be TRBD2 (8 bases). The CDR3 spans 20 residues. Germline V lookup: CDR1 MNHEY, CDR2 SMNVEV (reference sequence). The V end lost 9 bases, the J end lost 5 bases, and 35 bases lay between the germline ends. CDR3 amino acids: CARHGGDSRPISRCHNEQFF. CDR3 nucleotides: TGTGCCAGACACGGGGGGGACAGTCGACCCATTTCGCGATGTCACAATGAGCAGTTCTTC.

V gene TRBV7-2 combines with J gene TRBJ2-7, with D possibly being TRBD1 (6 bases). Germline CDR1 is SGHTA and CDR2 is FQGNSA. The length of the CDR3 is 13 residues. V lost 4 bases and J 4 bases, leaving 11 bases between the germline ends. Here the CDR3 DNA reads TGTGCCAGCAGCTGGGGAACAGGGTACGAGCAGTACTTC. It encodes CASSWGTGYEQYF.

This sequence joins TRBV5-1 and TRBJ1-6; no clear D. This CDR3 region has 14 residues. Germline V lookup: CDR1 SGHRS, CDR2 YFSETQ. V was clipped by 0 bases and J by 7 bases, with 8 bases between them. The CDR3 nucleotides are TGCGCCAGCAGCTTGGCCAGAGGAAATTCACCCCTCCACTTT. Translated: CASSLARGNSPLHF.

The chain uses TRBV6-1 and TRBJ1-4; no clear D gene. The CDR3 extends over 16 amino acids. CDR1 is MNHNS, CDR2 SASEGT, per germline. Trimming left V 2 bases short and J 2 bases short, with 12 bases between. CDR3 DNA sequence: TGTGCCAGCAGTGAATATCCCTCGTCGACTAATGAAAAACTGTTTTTT. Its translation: CASSEYPSSTNEKLFF.

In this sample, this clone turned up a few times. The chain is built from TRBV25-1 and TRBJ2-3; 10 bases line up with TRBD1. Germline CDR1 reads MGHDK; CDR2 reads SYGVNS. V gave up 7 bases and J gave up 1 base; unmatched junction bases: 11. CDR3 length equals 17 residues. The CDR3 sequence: CASIAGTGVLGTDTQYF. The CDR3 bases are TGTGCCAGCATCGCCGGGACAGGGGTTCTCGGCACAGATACGCAGTATTTT.

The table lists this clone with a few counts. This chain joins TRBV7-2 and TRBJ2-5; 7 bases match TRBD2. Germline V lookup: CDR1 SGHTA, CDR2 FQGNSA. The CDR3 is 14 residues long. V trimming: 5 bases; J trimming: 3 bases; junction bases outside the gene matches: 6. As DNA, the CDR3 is TGTGCCAGCAGCCTTAGTGCGGGGGAAGAGACCCAGTACTTC. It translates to CASSLSAGEETQYF.

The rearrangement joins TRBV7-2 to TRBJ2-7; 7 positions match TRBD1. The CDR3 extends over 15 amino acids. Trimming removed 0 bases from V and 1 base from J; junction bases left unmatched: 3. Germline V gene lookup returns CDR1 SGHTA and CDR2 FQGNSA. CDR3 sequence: CASSLAGQLSYEQYF. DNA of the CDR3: TGTGCCAGCAGCTTAGCGGGACAGCTATCCTACGAGCAGTACTTC.

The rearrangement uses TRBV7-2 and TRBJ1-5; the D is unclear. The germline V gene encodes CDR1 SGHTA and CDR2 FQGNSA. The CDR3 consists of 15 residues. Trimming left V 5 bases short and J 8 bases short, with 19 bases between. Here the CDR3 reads CASSTWAPMVKPQHF. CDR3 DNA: TGTGCCAGCAGCACTTGGGCCCCAATGGTAAAGCCCCAGCATTTT.

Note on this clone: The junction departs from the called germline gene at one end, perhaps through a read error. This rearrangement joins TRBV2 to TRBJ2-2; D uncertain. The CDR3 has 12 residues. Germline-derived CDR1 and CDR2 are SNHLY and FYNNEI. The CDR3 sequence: CASSEGHGELFF. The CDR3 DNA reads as TGTGCCAGCAGCGAAGGGCACGGGGAGCTGTTTTTT.

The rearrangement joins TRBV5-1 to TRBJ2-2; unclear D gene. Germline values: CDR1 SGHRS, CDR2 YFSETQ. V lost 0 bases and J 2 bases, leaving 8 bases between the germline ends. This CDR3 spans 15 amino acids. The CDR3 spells CASSLVVSNTGELFF. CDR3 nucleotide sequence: TGCGCCAGCAGCTTGGTGGTCAGTAACACCGGGGAGCTGTTTTTT. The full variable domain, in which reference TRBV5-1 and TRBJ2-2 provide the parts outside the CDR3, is KAGVTQTPRYLIKTRGQQVTLSCSPISGHRSVSWYQQTPGQGLQFLFEYFSETQRNKGNFPGRFSGRQFSNSRSEMNVSTLELGDSALYLCASSLVVSNTGELFFGEGSRLTVL.

CDR3 coding DNA: TGTGCCAGCAGCGTTGACCCCAGCGGGGGTCAGCCCCAGCATTTT. Translated, it gives CASSVDPSGGQPQHF. This chain links TRBV9 with TRBJ1-5; D is possibly TRBD1 (5 bases). V lost 2 bases, J lost 6 bases, and 15 bases lay in between. The CDR3 totals 15 residues. Germline CDR1 and CDR2: SGDLS and YYNGEE. The whole variable domain, filled in from reference TRBV9 and TRBJ1-5, reads DSGVTQTPKHLITATGQRVTLRCSPRSGDLSVYWYQQSLDQGLQFLIQYYNGEERAKGNILERFSAQQFPDLHSELNLSSLELGDSALYFCASSVDPSGGQPQHFGDGTRLSIL.

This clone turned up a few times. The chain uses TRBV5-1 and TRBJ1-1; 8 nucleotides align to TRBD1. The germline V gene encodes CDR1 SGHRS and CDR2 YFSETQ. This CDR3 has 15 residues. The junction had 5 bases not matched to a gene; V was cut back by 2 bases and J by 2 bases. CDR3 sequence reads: CASSLRTGTNTEAFF. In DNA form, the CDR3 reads TGCGCCAGCAGCTTACGGACAGGGACTAACACTGAAGCTTTCTTT.

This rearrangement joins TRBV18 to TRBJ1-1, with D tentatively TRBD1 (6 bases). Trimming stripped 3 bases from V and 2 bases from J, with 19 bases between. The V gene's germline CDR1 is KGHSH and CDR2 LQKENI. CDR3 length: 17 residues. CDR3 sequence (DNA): TGTGCCAGCTCACCCGGGACACGTGGTCGGGCAAACACTGAAGCTTTCTTT. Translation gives CASSPGTRGRANTEAFF.

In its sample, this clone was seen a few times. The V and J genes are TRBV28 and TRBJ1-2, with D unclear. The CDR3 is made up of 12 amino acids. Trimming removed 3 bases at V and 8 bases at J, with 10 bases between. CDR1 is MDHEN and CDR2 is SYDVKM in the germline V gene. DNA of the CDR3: TGTGCCAGCAGTTTTACTTCGGGGGGCTACACCTTC. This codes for CASSFTSGGYTF.

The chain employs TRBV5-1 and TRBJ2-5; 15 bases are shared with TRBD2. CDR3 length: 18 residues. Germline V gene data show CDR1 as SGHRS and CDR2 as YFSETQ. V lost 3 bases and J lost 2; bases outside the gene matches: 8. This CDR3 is CASSSGLAGGYPQETQYF. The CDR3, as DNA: TGCGCCAGCAGCTCCGGACTAGCGGGGGGGTATCCGCAAGAGACCCAGTACTTC.

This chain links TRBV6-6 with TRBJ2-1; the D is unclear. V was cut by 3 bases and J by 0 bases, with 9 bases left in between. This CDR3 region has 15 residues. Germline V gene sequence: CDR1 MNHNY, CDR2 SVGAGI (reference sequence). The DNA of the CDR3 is TGTGCCAGCAGTTATATCCTAGGCTCCTACAATGAGCAGTTCTTC. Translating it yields CASSYILGSYNEQFF.

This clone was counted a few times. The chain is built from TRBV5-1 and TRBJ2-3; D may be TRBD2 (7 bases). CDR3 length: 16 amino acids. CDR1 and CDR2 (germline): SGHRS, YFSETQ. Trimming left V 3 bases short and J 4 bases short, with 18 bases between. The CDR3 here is CASSYLAGAGSDTQYF. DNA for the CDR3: TGCGCCAGCAGCTACCTGGCGGGGGCGGGCTCAGATACGCAGTATTTT.

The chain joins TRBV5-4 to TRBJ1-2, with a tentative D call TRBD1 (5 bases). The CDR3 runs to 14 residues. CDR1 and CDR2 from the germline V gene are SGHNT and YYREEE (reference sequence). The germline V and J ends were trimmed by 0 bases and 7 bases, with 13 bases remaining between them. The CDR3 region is CASSLVTVQVGYTF. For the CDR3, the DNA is TGTGCCAGCAGCTTGGTGACAGTGCAGGTTGGCTACACCTTC.

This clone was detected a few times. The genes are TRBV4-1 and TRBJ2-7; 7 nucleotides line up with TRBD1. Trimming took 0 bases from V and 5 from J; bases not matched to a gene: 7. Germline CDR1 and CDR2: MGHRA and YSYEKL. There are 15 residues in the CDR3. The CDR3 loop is CASSQEANRGHEQYF. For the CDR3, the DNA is TGCGCCAGCAGCCAAGAGGCAAACAGGGGACACGAGCAGTACTTC.

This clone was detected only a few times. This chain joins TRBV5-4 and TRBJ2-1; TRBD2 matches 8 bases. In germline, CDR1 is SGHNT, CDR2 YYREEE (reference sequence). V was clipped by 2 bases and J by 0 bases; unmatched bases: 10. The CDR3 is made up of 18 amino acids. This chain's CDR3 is CASSLPKPGLASYNEQFF. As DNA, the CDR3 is TGTGCCAGCAGCTTACCAAAACCCGGACTAGCCTCCTACAATGAGCAGTTCTTC.

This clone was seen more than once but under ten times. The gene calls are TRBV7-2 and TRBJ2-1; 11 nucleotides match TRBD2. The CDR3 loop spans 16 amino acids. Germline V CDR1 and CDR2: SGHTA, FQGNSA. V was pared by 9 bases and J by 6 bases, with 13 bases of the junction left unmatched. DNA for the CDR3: TGTGCCAGTACTCCTAGCGGGGGGTTATCATTCAATGAGCAGTTCTTC. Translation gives CASTPSGGLSFNEQFF.

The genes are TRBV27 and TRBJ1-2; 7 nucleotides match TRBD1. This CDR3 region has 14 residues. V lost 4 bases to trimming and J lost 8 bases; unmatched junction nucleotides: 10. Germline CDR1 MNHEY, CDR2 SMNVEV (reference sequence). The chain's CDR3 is CASSSETGLRGYTF. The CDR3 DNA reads TGTGCCAGCAGTTCTGAGACAGGGCTCAGGGGCTACACCTTC.

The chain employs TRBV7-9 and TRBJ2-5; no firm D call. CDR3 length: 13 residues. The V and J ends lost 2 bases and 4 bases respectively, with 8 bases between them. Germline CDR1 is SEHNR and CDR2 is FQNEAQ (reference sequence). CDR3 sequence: CASSLPYPETQYF. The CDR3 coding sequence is TGTGCCAGCAGCTTACCGTATCCAGAGACCCAGTACTTC. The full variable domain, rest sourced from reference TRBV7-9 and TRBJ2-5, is DTGVSQNPRHKITKRGQNVTFRCDPISEHNRLYWYRQTLGQGPEFLTYFQNEAQLEKSRLLSDRFSAERPKGSFSTLEIQRTEQGDSAMYLCASSLPYPETQYFGPGTRLLVL.

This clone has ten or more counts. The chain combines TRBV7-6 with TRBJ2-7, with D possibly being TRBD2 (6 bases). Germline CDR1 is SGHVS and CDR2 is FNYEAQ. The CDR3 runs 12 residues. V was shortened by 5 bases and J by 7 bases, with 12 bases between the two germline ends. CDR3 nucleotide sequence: TGTGCCAGCAGCAGCGGGTCCCATGAGCAGTACTTC. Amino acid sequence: CASSSGSHEQYF.

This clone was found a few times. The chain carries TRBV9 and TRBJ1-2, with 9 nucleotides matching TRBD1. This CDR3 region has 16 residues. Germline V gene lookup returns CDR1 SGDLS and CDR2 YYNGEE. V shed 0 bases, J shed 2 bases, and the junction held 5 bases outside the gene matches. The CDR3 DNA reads TGTGCCAGCAGCGTAGCTACGGGACAGGGAAACTATGGCTACACCTTC. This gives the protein CASSVATGQGNYGYTF.